Listed below are T cell receptor beta chains from one sample, sequenced in a study of early T cells in non-severe SARS-CoV-2 infection. TCRdb reprocessed the 5' RACE reads via MiXCR and lists one record per CDR3 protein. The data contain some 91,000 distinct CDR3 sequences, about 11% of them singletons. Source: whole blood, taken at baseline. These receptors were obtained from an adult who was a healthcare worker with PCR-confirmed SARS-CoV-2 infection or an uninfected control (not recorded which). The CDR3 runs from the conserved cysteine through the conserved F or W. The D gene is left open where the match is weak. Only some rows state a clone size, as once, few, many or a class for expanded clones.

abundance,d_gene,len,j_gene,v_gene,CDR3aa,CDR3nt
.,.,13,TRBJ1-4,TRBV11-2,CASSPNRAEKLFF,TGTGCCAGCAGTCCGAACAGGGCTGAAAAACTGTTTTTT
.,TRBD2,16,TRBJ2-1,TRBV12-3/TRBV12-4,CASSRTSGTSYNEQFF,TGTGCCAGCAGTCGGACTAGCGGGACCTCCTACAATGAGCAGTTCTTC
many,TRBD1,14,TRBJ2-3,TRBV6-2/TRBV6-3,CASSSGTGGATQYF,TGTGCCAGCAGCAGTGGGACAGGGGGTGCTACGCAGTATTTT
few,TRBD2,14,TRBJ2-1,TRBV12-3/TRBV12-4,CASRLAGVNNEQFF,TGTGCCAGCAGGCTAGCGGGAGTAAACAATGAGCAGTTCTTC
few,.,13,TRBJ1-1,TRBV9,CASSETTDTEAFF,TGTGCCAGCAGCGAGACCACCGACACTGAAGCTTTCTTT
many,.,14,TRBJ2-7,TRBV3-1,CASSQDLRNYEQYF,TGTGCCAGCAGCCAGGACCTGAGGAACTACGAGCAGTACTTC
many,.,12,TRBJ1-2,TRBV19,CASSISSYGYTF,TGTGCCAGTAGTATCTCCAGCTATGGCTACACCTTC
.,TRBD2,17,TRBJ2-1,TRBV7-2,CASNSSAAGGPYNEQFF,TGTGCCAGCAACTCCAGCGCAGCGGGGGGGCCCTACAATGAGCAGTTCTTC
many,.,15,TRBJ1-1,TRBV14,CASSQDGTPNTEAFF,TGTGCCAGCAGCCAAGATGGTACGCCAAACACTGAAGCTTTCTTT
few,.,15,TRBJ2-2,TRBV5-4,CASSFGSTNTGELFF,TGTGCCAGCAGCTTCGGCAGTACGAACACCGGGGAGCTGTTTTTT
many,TRBD2,16,TRBJ2-7,TRBV19,CASSLAGTSGTYEQYF,TGTGCCAGTAGTCTCGCCGGGACTAGCGGAACATACGAGCAGTACTTC
many,.,12,TRBJ1-2,TRBV24-1,CATSDLDDGYTF,TGTGCCACCAGTGATTTGGATGATGGCTACACCTTC
.,.,14,TRBJ1-5,TRBV7-2,CASSPRYSNQPQHF,TGTGCCAGCAGCCCTCGATATAGCAATCAGCCCCAGCATTTT
few,TRBD1,17,TRBJ2-6,TRBV7-3,CASSPRTGEFGANVLTF,TGTGCCAGCAGCCCCCGGACAGGGGAATTTGGTGCCAACGTCCTGACTTTC
many,.,13,TRBJ1-1,TRBV29-1,CSVPKGSRAEAFF,TGCAGCGTCCCCAAGGGCAGTCGGGCTGAAGCTTTCTTT
few,TRBD1,15,TRBJ1-2,TRBV28,CASSLGGQGYYGYTF,TGTGCCAGCAGTTTGGGGGGACAGGGATACTATGGCTACACCTTC
.,.,12,TRBJ2-5,TRBV6-2/TRBV6-3,CASSYGSETQYF,TGTGCCAGCAGTTACGGTTCAGAGACCCAGTACTTC
many,TRBD1,15,TRBJ1-6,TRBV6-5,CASSYLGQGRSPLHF,TGTGCCAGCAGTTACTTGGGACAGGGGCGTTCACCCCTCCACTTT
.,.,14,TRBJ2-1,TRBV10-3,CAISPGTAYNEQFF,TGTGCCATCAGCCCCGGGACGGCGTACAATGAGCAGTTCTTC
many,.,16,TRBJ1-3,TRBV3-1,CASSQEHGHVERTIYF,TGTGCCAGCAGCCAAGAACACGGACATGTGGAAAGGACCATATATTTT
few,.,17,TRBJ1-2,TRBV6-6,CASTDPAPDSQSYGYTF,TGTGCCAGCACCGACCCCGCCCCGGACAGCCAAAGCTATGGCTACACCTTC
many,.,14,TRBJ2-7,TRBV12-3/TRBV12-4,CASSQLQGTYEQYF,TGTGCCAGCAGTCAGTTACAGGGCACCTACGAGCAGTACTTC
many,TRBD2,15,TRBJ2-1,TRBV5-4,CASSRGASGMNEQFF,TGTGCCAGCAGCCGCGGGGCTAGCGGGATGAATGAGCAGTTCTTC
many,.,14,TRBJ2-3,TRBV11-2,CASSLGTGTDTQYF,TGTGCCAGCAGCTTAGGTACAGGCACAGATACGCAGTATTTT
few,.,14,TRBJ2-2,TRBV3-1,CASSQVLNTGELFF,TGTGCCAGCAGCCAGGTTTTGAACACCGGGGAGCTGTTTTTT
.,TRBD1,15,TRBJ2-7,TRBV6-5,CASSPAGTGVYEQYF,TGTGCCAGCAGTCCGGCCGGGACAGGGGTATACGAGCAGTACTTC
many,TRBD2,15,TRBJ2-1,TRBV20-1,CSANKVLAGGSEQFF,TGCAGTGCTAATAAGGTACTAGCGGGAGGGAGTGAGCAGTTCTTC